The following is a T cell receptor beta chain sequence with its context. This entry comes from a study of blood T cell repertoires in COVID-19. Across the study: The origin of the acute and convalescent COVID-19 samples was the United States, Italy and Spain.

Profiled with immunoSEQ multiplex PCR; TCRdb holds only in-frame clones, not every one. The repertoire holds roughly 330,000 clones, with roughly 90% as singletons. The sequencing input was peripheral blood. The receptor was isolated from a man aged 18-30 years who had recovered from COVID-19.

The CDR3: CASSHIGDRSPSGNTIYF. The CDR3 nucleotides are TGCGCCAGCAGCCATATAGGGGACAGGTCCCCCTCTGGAAACACCATATATTTT. V usage is TRBV4-3 and J usage is TRBJ1-3; 8 bases are a match to TRBD1. The CDR3 runs 18 residues. J was trimmed by 0 bases and V by 3 bases; bases with no gene match: 10. Germline V gives CDR1 LGHNA, CDR2 YSLEER.